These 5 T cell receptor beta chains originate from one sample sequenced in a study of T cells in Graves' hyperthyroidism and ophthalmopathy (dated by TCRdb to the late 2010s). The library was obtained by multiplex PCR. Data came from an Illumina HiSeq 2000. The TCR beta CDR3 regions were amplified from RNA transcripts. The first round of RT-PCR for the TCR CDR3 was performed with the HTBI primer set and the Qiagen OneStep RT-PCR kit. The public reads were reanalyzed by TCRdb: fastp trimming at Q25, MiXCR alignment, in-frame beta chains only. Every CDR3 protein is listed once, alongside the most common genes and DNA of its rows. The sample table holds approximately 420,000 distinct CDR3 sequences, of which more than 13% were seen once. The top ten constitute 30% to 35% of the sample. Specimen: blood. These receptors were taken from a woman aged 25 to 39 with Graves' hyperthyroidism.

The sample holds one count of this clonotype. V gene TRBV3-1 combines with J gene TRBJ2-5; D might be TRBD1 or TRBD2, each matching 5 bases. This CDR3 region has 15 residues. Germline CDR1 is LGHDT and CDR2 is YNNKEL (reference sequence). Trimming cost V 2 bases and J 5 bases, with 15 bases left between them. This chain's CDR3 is CASSQRGPRGETQYF. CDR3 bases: TGTGCCAGCAGCCAAAGGGGCCCACGAGGGGAGACCCAGTACTTC.

The CDR3 nucleotides are TGTGCCAGCAGTTTATCGGGTAGCGGGGGGGCCGGTGGGCAGTTCTTC. Its protein product is CASSLSGSGGAGGQFF. V is TRBV27 and J is TRBJ2-1; TRBD2 matches 11 bases. The CDR3 runs to 16 residues. The germline CDR1 and CDR2 sequences are MNHEY and SMNVEV (reference sequence). The V and J ends lost 0 bases and 12 bases, in that order; junction bases with no gene match: 10.

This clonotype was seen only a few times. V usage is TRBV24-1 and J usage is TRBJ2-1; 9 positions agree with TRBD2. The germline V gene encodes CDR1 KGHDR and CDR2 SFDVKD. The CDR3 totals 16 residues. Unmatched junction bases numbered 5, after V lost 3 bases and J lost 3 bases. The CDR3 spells CATSDQTSGYYNEQFF. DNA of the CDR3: TGTGCCACCAGTGATCAGACTAGCGGATACTACAATGAGCAGTTCTTC.

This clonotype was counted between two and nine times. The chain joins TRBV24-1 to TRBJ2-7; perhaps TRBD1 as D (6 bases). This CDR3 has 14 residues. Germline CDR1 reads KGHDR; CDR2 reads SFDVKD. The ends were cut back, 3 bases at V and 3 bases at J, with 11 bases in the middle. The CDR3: CATSDNQDSYEQYF. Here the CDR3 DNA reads TGTGCCACCAGTGATAATCAGGACAGCTACGAGCAGTACTTC.

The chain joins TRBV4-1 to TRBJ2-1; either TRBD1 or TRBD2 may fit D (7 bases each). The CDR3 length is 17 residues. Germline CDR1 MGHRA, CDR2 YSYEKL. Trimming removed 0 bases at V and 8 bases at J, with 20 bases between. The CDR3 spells CASSQDRGTTRGDEQFF. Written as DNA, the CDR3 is TGCGCCAGCAGCCAAGATCGGGGGACTACCAGGGGGGATGAGCAGTTCTTC.